This T cell receptor (beta chain) was sequenced in a study of response to subunit inactivated influenza vaccine. The sample holds many counts of this clonotype. This CDR3 has 18 amino acids. Per the germline V gene, CDR1 is DFQATT and CDR2 is SNEGSKA (reference sequence). V lost 0 bases to trimming and J lost 2 bases, with 19 bases between them. Using its own MiXCR run on the RT-PCR reads, TCRdb lists one record per CDR3 protein. The repertoire has a few hundred thousand distinct CDR3 sequences, around 10% of them found once; the top ten carry around 10%. The data also belong to a second study, concerning T cells expressing NK-cell markers. In that study: For TCR beta, cDNA was produced by 5'RACE template switching with UMIs. Investigators obtained TCR beta repertoires from sorted CD3+CD56+NKG2C+, CD3+CD56+NKG2C- and CD3+CD56-NKG2C+ T cells.

The starting material was PBMCs from blood, obtained on the day of vaccination. This chain uses TRBV20-1 with TRBJ2-2; D unresolved. This TCR came from a man aged 45-65 years who received an inactivated influenza vaccine. The CDR3 spells CSARDHGNPMGNTGELFF. CDR3 DNA sequence: TGCAGTGCTAGAGATCATGGCAACCCTATGGGTAACACCGGGGAGCTGTTTTTT.